Each of the 29 T cell receptor beta chains below was sequenced from the same sample in a study of shared clonotypes between healthy human individuals. Clones were sequenced by immunoSEQ multiplex PCR, and TCRdb holds only the in-frame ones, with some missing. This table holds about 1.5 million clones, roughly 96% found once. Sequenced material: naive CD4+ T cells sorted from blood. Noted subset: CD45RA+ positively selected. The origin of the receptors is a man younger than 45 in good health.

This rearrangement joins TRBV7-9 to TRBJ2-5; D is undetermined. CDR1 is SEHNR, CDR2 FQNEAQ, per germline (reference sequence). The CDR3 covers 14 residues. Trimming cost V 1 base and J 4 bases, with 10 bases left between them. In DNA form, the CDR3 reads TGTGCCAGCAGCTTAGGGCAGGTGGGAGAGACCCAGTACTTC. This encodes CASSLGQVGETQYF.

The chain couples TRBV11-1 to TRBJ1-5, with D perhaps matching TRBD1 (5 bases). Germline-derived CDR1 and CDR2 are SGHAT and FQDESV (reference sequence). The CDR3 has 13 residues. V was trimmed by 5 bases and J by 4 bases, leaving 9 bases between them. The CDR3 here is CASSLGRNQPQHF. DNA for the CDR3: TGTGCCAGCAGCCTGGGGCGAAATCAGCCCCAGCATTTT.

This clone was seen a single time. The V call is TRBV28, the J call TRBJ2-1, with 9 bases that match TRBD2. There are 15 residues in the CDR3. Germline CDR1 and CDR2: MDHEN and SYDVKM. V dropped 3 bases and J dropped 7; count of bases not matched to a gene: 7. The CDR3: CASSLGVAGVNEQFF. The CDR3, as DNA: TGTGCCAGCAGTTTGGGGGTAGCGGGAGTGAATGAGCAGTTCTTC.

The chain couples TRBV5-4 to TRBJ2-1; D not resolved. The CDR3 totals 13 residues. Trimming removed 2 bases from V and 4 bases from J, with 7 bases in between. Germline V gives CDR1 SGHNT, CDR2 YYREEE (reference sequence). The CDR3 loop reads CASSFQRYNEQFF. The CDR3 nucleotides read TGTGCCAGCAGCTTTCAGAGATACAATGAGCAGTTCTTC.

This chain uses TRBV7-9 with TRBJ1-1; D not certain. The germline gives CDR1 SEHNR, CDR2 FQNEAQ (reference sequence). Trimming shortened V by 7 bases and J by 1 base, and 7 bases separated the two germline ends. The CDR3 runs to 12 residues. CDR3 loop: CASTRGNTEAFF. The CDR3 nucleotides read TGTGCCAGCACACGGGGGAACACTGAAGCTTTCTTT.

V usage is TRBV5-6 and J usage is TRBJ1-4; 8 bases are a match to TRBD1. Germline loops: CDR1 SGHDT, CDR2 YYEEEE. This CDR3 is 15 amino acids long. J gave up 6 bases and V 5 bases, and 9 bases lay outside the gene matches. CDR3 sequence: CASRLRTGRDEKLFF. The CDR3 region has the DNA TGTGCCAGCAGACTACGGACAGGGCGAGATGAAAAACTGTTTTTT.

The chain recombines TRBV5-8 with TRBJ1-5, with D possibly matching TRBD1 (5 bases). CDR3 length: 16 residues. Trimming cost V 3 bases and J 5 bases, with 18 bases left between them. Germline V gene sequence: CDR1 SGHTS, CDR2 YDEGEE. DNA of the CDR3: TGTGCCAGCAGCTATCGGGGGGTGGCAGGAGATCAGCCCCAGCATTTT. Amino acids: CASSYRGVAGDQPQHF.

V is TRBV30 and J is TRBJ2-2; the D is unclear. Germline CDR1 and CDR2: GTSNPN and SVGIG (reference sequence). The CDR3 sequence is 16 residues long. V was shortened by 1 base and J by 4 bases, with 16 bases between the two germline ends. DNA of the CDR3: TGTGCCTGGAGTGGGCGGCACATCTCCTCCACCGGGGAGCTGTTTTTT. Translated: CAWSGRHISSTGELFF.

Comments on this clone: At one end the junction does not follow the germline gene, possibly because of a read error. The chain has TRBV5-5 and TRBJ2-7; D not certain. This CDR3 has 11 amino acids. CDR1 is SGHKS, CDR2 YYEKEE, per germline (reference sequence). The CDR3 region is CARSLDYEQYF. The CDR3 DNA reads TGTGCCAGAAGCTTAGACTACGAGCAGTACTTC. The entire variable domain, with the rest obtained from reference TRBV5-5 and TRBJ2-7, is as follows: DAGVTQSPTHLIKTRGQQVTLRCSPISGHKSVSWYQQVLGQGPQFIFQYYEKEERGRGNFPDRFSARQFPNYSSELNVNALLLGDSALYLCARSLDYEQYFGPGTRLTVT.

The J gene is TRBJ1-2, the V gene TRBV6-1; possible D gene TRBD1, 5 bases. The CDR3 covers 14 residues. V was trimmed by 2 bases and J by 6 bases, leaving 13 bases between them. The germline CDR1 and CDR2 sequences are MNHNS and SASEGT. In nucleotides, the CDR3 is TGTGCCAGCAGTGAATTCGGGGACTCGGATGGCTACACCTTC. This encodes CASSEFGDSDGYTF.

The chain carries TRBV9 and TRBJ2-7; 10 positions match TRBD1. The length of the CDR3 is 16 residues. The trim removed 2 bases at V and 2 bases at J, leaving 7 bases unmatched. Germline assignment: CDR1 SGDLS and CDR2 YYNGEE. The CDR3 coding sequence is TGTGCCAGCAGCGTGACAGGGGGCTTTAGCCCCTACGAGCAGTACTTC. Protein product: CASSVTGGFSPYEQYF.

This clone was detected only once. The rearrangement uses TRBV27 and TRBJ1-2; possibly TRBD1 for D (6 bases). The ends were cut back, 5 bases at V and 4 bases at J, with 11 bases in the middle. Germline V CDR1 and CDR2: MNHEY, SMNVEV (reference sequence). This CDR3 contains 13 residues. This CDR3 reads CASSRGAGYGYTF. The CDR3 DNA sequence: TGTGCCAGCAGTAGGGGGGCCGGCTATGGCTACACCTTC.

The chain links TRBV27 to TRBJ1-5; D ambiguous. Trimming removed 6 bases at V and 7 bases at J, with 10 bases between. Germline CDR1 is MNHEY and CDR2 is SMNVEV (reference sequence). The CDR3 length is 12 residues. The CDR3 sequence: CASRLEKQPQHF. Written as DNA, the CDR3 is TGTGCCAGCAGACTAGAGAAACAGCCCCAGCATTTT.

The V and J genes are TRBV7-8 and TRBJ2-1, with D uncertain. V lost 2 bases and J 9 bases, leaving 11 bases between the germline ends. This CDR3 is 13 amino acids long. From germline, CDR1 is SGHVS and CDR2 FQNEAQ. Here the CDR3 DNA reads TGTGCCAGCAGCTTAATGGAAAGGATTGAGCAGTTCTTC. As protein: CASSLMERIEQFF.

This clone appeared a single time. The V gene is TRBV5-5, the J gene TRBJ1-4; D perhaps matches TRBD1 (5 bases). The CDR3 has 15 residues. Per germline, CDR1 SGHKS and CDR2 YYEKEE (reference sequence). The ends were cut back, 2 bases at V and 6 bases at J, with 14 bases in the middle. CDR3 nucleotides: TGTGCCAGCAGCTTAAGGAGGGGCCTTGATGAAAAACTGTTTTTT. It encodes CASSLRRGLDEKLFF.

The chain combines TRBV2 with TRBJ1-4; D is unresolved. Germline V gives CDR1 SNHLY, CDR2 FYNNEI. The V end was cut by 6 bases, the J end by 7 bases, with 18 bases between. This CDR3 comprises 15 residues. The chain's CDR3 is CASRIDLTGLEKLFF. The DNA of the CDR3 is TGTGCCAGCAGGATTGACCTGACCGGCCTTGAAAAACTGTTTTTT.

This chain uses TRBV10-1 with TRBJ2-1; 11 nucleotides align to TRBD1. The CDR3 is 15 amino acids. Germline V lookup: CDR1 WNHNN, CDR2 SYGVQD (reference sequence). V gave up 5 bases and J gave up 7 bases; unmatched junction bases: 7. This CDR3 reads CASSKQGTGGNEQFF. The CDR3 DNA sequence: TGCGCCAGCAGTAAGCAGGGGACAGGGGGAAATGAGCAGTTCTTC.

The CDR3 sequence is CASSFMGSSYNEQFF. The CDR3 nucleotides are TGCGCCAGCAGCTTTATGGGCAGCTCCTACAATGAGCAGTTCTTC. The chain links TRBV5-1 to TRBJ2-1; the D is unclear. Germline CDR1 and CDR2: SGHRS and YFSETQ. The length of the CDR3 is 15 residues. The V end was cut by 2 bases, the J end by 0 bases, with 9 bases between.

This clone was seen a single time. This chain joins TRBV15 and TRBJ2-7, with unresolved D. Germline lookup yields CDR1 LNHNV and CDR2 YYDKDF (reference sequence). The V end lost 1 base, the J end lost 3 bases, and 7 bases lay between the germline ends. This CDR3 spans 13 amino acids. The CDR3 sequence: CATSRVLFYEQYF. CDR3 coding DNA: TGTGCCACCAGCAGAGTACTATTCTACGAGCAGTACTTC. Variable domain in full (rest from reference TRBV15 and TRBJ2-7): DAMVIQNPRYQVTQFGKPVTLSCSQTLNHNVMYWYQQKSSQAPKLLFHYYDKDFNNEADTPDNFQSRRPNTSFCFLDIRSPGLGDTAMYLCATSRVLFYEQYFGPGTRLTVT.

Here the CDR3 reads CASSPEAGELFF. The CDR3 DNA sequence: TGCGCCAGCAGCCCGGAGGCCGGGGAGCTGTTTTTT. The V and J genes are TRBV5-1 and TRBJ2-2; D is possibly TRBD2 (5 bases). The CDR3 is 12 amino acids. Germline loops: CDR1 SGHRS, CDR2 YFSETQ. Deletions cut 4 bases from V and 6 bases from J, with 7 bases between.

V gene TRBV6-5 combines with J gene TRBJ2-5; 12 nucleotides line up with TRBD1. V dropped 6 bases and J dropped 7; count of bases not matched to a gene: 3. Germline CDR1 reads MNHEY; CDR2 reads SVGAGI. The CDR3 contains 13 residues. Here the CDR3 DNA reads TGTGCCAGCAGAGGGGACAGGGGGCGGACCCAGTACTTC. Its translation: CASRGDRGRTQYF.

The J gene is TRBJ2-7, the V gene TRBV18; D gene uncertain. V lost 3 bases and J lost 3, with 15 bases in between. The CDR3 has 15 residues. CDR1 is KGHSH, CDR2 LQKENI, per germline. CDR3 amino acids: CASSPGSPIDYEQYF. In nucleotides, the CDR3 is TGTGCCAGCTCACCGGGTAGTCCCATTGACTACGAGCAGTACTTC.

The chain's CDR3 is CASSSGTRDYEQYF. The CDR3 nucleotides read TGTGCCAGCAGTTCCGGGACTAGGGACTACGAGCAGTACTTC. The chain links TRBV28 to TRBJ2-7; 8 nucleotides line up with TRBD2. V lost 4 bases and J lost 3; bases outside the gene matches: 5. This CDR3 comprises 14 residues. Germline lookup yields CDR1 MDHEN and CDR2 SYDVKM.

The V call is TRBV28, the J call TRBJ1-5; D is uncertain. There are 15 residues in the CDR3. CDR1 and CDR2 (germline): MDHEN, SYDVKM. The V end was cut by 5 bases, the J end by 5 bases, with 16 bases between. The CDR3 sequence: CASSPEGTFYQPQHF. The CDR3, as DNA: TGTGCCAGCAGTCCGGAAGGAACCTTTTATCAGCCCCAGCATTTT. The full variable domain, its missing parts supplied by reference TRBV28 and TRBJ1-5, is DVKVTQSSRYLVKRTGEKVFLECVQDMDHENMFWYRQDPGLGLRLIYFSYDVKMKEKGDIPEGYSVSREKKERFSLILESASTNQTSMYLCASSPEGTFYQPQHFGDGTRLSIL.

This rearrangement joins TRBV27 to TRBJ1-1; 8 nucleotides match TRBD1. This CDR3 has 16 amino acids. V lost 4 bases and J lost 6; bases outside the gene matches: 13. CDR1 and CDR2 from the germline V gene are MNHEY and SMNVEV (reference sequence). CDR3 nucleotide sequence: TGTGCCAGCAGTTCTCTAGGCAGGGGGCTAAAGGCTGAAGCTTTCTTT. Its protein is CASSSLGRGLKAEAFF.

The V gene is TRBV28, the J gene TRBJ1-1; D unclear. CDR3 length: 10 residues. CDR1 and CDR2 (germline): MDHEN, SYDVKM. Trimming pared 6 bases from V and 8 bases from J, leaving 7 bases between. The CDR3 DNA sequence: TGTGCCAGCAGGCAAGTCGAAGCTTTCTTT. Translated: CASRQVEAFF.

The chain combines TRBV6-5 with TRBJ2-5, with no clear D. The germline V gene encodes CDR1 MNHEY and CDR2 SVGAGI. The CDR3 length is 15 residues. V lost 6 bases and J 2 bases, leaving 16 bases between the germline ends. CDR3 coding DNA: TGTGCCAGCAGGTTTTCTTTGGGCAGACAAGAGACCCAGTACTTC. Encoded protein: CASRFSLGRQETQYF.

This chain joins TRBV27 and TRBJ1-2; a weak D match, TRBD1 (6 bases). Germline-derived CDR1 and CDR2 are MNHEY and SMNVEV (reference sequence). The CDR3 totals 15 residues. V lost 4 bases, J lost 8 bases, and 20 bases lay in between. CDR3 sequence: CASSSSLGSGGGYTF. DNA of the CDR3: TGTGCCAGCAGTTCTAGCTTGGGGAGTGGGGGCGGCTACACCTTC.

V gene TRBV6-1 combines with J gene TRBJ2-7, with TRBD1 matching 7 bases. There are 14 residues in the CDR3. Germline CDR1 is MNHNS and CDR2 is SASEGT. The trim removed 8 bases at V and 5 bases at J, leaving 12 bases unmatched. CDR3 region: CASFWGTAQNEQYF. The CDR3 DNA reads TGTGCCAGCTTTTGGGGGACAGCACAGAACGAGCAGTACTTC.